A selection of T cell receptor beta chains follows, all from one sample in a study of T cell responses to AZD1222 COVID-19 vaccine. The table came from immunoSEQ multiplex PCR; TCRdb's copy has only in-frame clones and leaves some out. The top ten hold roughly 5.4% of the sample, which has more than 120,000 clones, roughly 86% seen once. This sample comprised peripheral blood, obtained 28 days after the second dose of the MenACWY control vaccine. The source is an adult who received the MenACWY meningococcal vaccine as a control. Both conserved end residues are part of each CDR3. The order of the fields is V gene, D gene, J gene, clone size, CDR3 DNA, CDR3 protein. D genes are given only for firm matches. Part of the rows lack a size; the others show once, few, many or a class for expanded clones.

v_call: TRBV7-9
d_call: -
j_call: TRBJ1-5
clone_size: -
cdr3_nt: TGTGCCAGCAGCTTAGTAAAGGGGCAGTTTAGCAATCAGCCCCAGCATTTT
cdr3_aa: CASSLVKGQFSNQPQHF

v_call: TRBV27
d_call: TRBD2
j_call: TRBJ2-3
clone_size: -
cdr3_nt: TGTGCCAGCAGTTGGGGACTAGCCGCGGGCACAGATACGCAGTATTTT
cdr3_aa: CASSWGLAAGTDTQYF

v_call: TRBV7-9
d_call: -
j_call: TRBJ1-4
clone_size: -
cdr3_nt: TGTGCCAGCAGCTCGACTAACGGGGCTAATGAAAAACTGTTTTTT
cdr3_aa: CASSSTNGANEKLFF

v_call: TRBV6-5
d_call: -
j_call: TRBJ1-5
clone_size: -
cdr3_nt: TGTGCCAGCCGGCAGGGCGATCAGCCCCAGCATTTT
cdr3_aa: CASRQGDQPQHF

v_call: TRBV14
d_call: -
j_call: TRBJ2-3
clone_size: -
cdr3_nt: TGTGCCAGCAGCCAAGCCTTTAGCACAGATACGCAGTATTTT
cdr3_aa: CASSQAFSTDTQYF

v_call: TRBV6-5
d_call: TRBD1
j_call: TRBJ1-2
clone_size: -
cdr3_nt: TGTGCCAGCAGTAACGACAGGGCTAACTATGGCTACACCTTC
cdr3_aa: CASSNDRANYGYTF

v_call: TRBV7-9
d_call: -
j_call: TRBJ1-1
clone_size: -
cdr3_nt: TGTGCCAGCAGCTTTGAGGAAGTGCGGACTGAAGCTTTCTTT
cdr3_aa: CASSFEEVRTEAFF

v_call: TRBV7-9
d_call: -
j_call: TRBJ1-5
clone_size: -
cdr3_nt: TGTGCCAGCAGCTTAGGTCAGGGGCAGCCCCAGCATTTT
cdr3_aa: CASSLGQGQPQHF

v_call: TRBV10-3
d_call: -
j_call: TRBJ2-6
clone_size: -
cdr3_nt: TGTGCCATCAGTGAGAACCTAATGGGGGCCAACGTCCTGACTTTC
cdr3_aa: CAISENLMGANVLTF

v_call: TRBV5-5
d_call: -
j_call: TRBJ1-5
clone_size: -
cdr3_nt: TGTGCCAGCAGCTCGATTATCAATCAGCCCCAGCATTTT
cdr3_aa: CASSSIINQPQHF

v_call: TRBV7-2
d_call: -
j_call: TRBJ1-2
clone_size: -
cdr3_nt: TGTGCCAGCAGCCTCCTCGGGACCGTCAATGGCTACACCTTC
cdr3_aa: CASSLLGTVNGYTF

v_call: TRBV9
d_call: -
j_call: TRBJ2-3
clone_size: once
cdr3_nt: TGTGCCAGCAGCCCGCAAGTGAGGGAGGCAGATACGCAGTATTTT
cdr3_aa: CASSPQVREADTQYF

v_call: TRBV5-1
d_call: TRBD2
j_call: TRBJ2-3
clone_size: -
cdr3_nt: TGCGCCAGCAGCTTTCCGGGGGGGCAGGATACGCAGTATTTT
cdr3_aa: CASSFPGGQDTQYF

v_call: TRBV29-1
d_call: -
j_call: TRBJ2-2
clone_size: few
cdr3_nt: TGCAGCACCCGTGGAGGGACTAACACCGGGGAGCTGTTTTTT
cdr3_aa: CSTRGGTNTGELFF

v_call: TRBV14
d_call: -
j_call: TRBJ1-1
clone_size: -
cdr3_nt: TGTGCCAGCAGCCTATGGGCCGCGGGCACTGAAGCTTTCTTT
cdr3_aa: CASSLWAAGTEAFF

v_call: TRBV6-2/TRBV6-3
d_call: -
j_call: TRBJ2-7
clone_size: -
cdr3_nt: TGTGCCAGCAGTTACAAGGGGTGGCGGGGCTCCTACGAGCAGTACTTC
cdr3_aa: CASSYKGWRGSYEQYF

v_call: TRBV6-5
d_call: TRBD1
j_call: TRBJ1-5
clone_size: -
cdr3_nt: TGTGCCAGCAGTCGGACAGGGGTTTTTCAGCCCCAGCATTTT
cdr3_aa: CASSRTGVFQPQHF

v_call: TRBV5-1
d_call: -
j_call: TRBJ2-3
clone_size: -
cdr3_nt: TGCGCCAGCAAAGTCGGGAGAGGAGCAGATACGCAGTATTTT
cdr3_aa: CASKVGRGADTQYF

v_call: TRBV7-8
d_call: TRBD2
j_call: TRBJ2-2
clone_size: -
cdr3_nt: TGTGCCAGCAGCTTAACGGCGGGAGCCGGGGAGCTGTTTTTT
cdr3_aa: CASSLTAGAGELFF

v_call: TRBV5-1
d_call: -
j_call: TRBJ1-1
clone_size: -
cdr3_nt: TGCGCCAGCAGCTTACCGGGGAGAACGAACACTGAAGCTTTCTTT
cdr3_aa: CASSLPGRTNTEAFF

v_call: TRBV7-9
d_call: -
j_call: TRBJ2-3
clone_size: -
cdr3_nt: TGTGCCAGCAGCTTACTTGTGATAGATGCAGATACGCAGTATTTT
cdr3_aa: CASSLLVIDADTQYF

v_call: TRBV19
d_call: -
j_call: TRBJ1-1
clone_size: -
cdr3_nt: TGTGCCAGTAGTATAGGGAGCAGGGCCACTGAAGCTTTCTTT
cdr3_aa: CASSIGSRATEAFF

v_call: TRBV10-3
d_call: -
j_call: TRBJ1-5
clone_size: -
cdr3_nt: TGTGCCATCAGTGACCAGGCGACTAGCAATCAGCCCCAGCATTTT
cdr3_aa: CAISDQATSNQPQHF

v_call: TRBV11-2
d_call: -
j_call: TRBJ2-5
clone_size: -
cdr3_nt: TGTGCCAGCAGCTCAGCACGGGAGACCCAGTACTTC
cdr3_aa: CASSSARETQYF

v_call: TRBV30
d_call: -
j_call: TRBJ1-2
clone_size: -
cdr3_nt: TGTGCCTGCAACCCCCCTTTAATCTATGGCTACACCTTC
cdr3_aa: CACNPPLIYGYTF

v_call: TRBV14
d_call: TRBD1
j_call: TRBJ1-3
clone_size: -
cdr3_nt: TGTGCCAGCAGCGTTCCGGGACAGCTCTCTGGAAACACCATATATTTT
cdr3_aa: CASSVPGQLSGNTIYF

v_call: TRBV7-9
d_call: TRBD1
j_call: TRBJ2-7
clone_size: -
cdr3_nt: TGTGCCAGCAGCTTAGCCGGGACAGGGGCCTACGAGCAGTACTTC
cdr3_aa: CASSLAGTGAYEQYF

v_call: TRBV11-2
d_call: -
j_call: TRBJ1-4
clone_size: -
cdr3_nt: TGTGCCAGCAGCTTAGGTTCGGGGAATGAAAAACTGTTTTTT
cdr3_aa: CASSLGSGNEKLFF

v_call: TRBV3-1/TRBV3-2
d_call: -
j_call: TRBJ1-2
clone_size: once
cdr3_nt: TGTGCCAGCAGCCAAGACAAAACTAACTATGGCTACACCTTC
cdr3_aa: CASSQDKTNYGYTF

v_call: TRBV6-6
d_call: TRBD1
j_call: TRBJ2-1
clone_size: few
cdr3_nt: TGTGCCAGCAGTCGACGGGACAGGGTTTCCTCCTACAATGAGCAGTTCTTC
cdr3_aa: CASSRRDRVSSYNEQFF

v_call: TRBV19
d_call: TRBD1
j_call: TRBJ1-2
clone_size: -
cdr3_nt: TGTGCCAGCGGGGCAGGGGGAGACTATGGCTACACCTTC
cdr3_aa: CASGAGGDYGYTF

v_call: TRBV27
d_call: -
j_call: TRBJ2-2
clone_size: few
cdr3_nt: TGTGCCAGCAGGAGGTCCGGGGAGCTGTTTTTT
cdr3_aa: CASRRSGELFF

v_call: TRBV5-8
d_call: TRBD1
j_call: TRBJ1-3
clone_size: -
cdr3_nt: TGTGCCAGCAGCTTGGGTTTCGTTGGTGACAGGGGATCTGGAAACACCATATATTTT
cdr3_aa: CASSLGFVGDRGSGNTIYF

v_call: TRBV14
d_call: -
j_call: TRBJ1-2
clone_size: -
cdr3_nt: TGTGCCAGCAGCCAAGATTCCGCCCACTATGGCTACACCTTC
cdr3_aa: CASSQDSAHYGYTF

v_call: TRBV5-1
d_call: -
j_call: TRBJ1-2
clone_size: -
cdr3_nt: TGCGCCAGCAGCTTGGGTTCTTATGGCTACACCTTC
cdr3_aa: CASSLGSYGYTF

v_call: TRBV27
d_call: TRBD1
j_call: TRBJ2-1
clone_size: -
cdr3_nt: TGTGCCAGCACCACCCGGACAGGCGGATACAATGAGCAGTTCTTC
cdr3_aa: CASTTRTGGYNEQFF

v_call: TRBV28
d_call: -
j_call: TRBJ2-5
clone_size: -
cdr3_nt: TGTGCCAGCAGTCTAAGGACAGTCCAAGAGACCCAGTACTTC
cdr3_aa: CASSLRTVQETQYF

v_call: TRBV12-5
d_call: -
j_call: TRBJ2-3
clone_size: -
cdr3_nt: TGTGCTAGTGGTTCGGGGGAGTATAATTCACCAGATACGCAGTATTTT
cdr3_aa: CASGSGEYNSPDTQYF

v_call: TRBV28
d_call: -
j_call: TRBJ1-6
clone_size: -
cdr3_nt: TGTGCCAGCAGTTTGGCCCCCGCGACCCTCCACTTT
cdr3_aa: CASSLAPATLHF

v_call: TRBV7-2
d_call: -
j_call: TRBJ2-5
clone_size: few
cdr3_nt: TGTGCCAGCAGCTCAGGGGAAGCGACCCAGTACTTC
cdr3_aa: CASSSGEATQYF

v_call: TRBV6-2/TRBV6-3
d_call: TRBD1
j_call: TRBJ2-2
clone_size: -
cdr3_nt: TGTGCCAGCAGCCGAGGGGGCGCCGGGACCGGGGAGCTGTTTTTT
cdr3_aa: CASSRGGAGTGELFF

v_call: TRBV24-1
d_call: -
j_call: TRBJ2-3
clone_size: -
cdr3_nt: TGTGCCACCAGTGATTCGTCAACGGGAGCGCAGTATTTT
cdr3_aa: CATSDSSTGAQYF

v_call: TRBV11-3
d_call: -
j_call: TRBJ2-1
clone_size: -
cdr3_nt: TGTGCCAGCAGCTTAGTTTCCGCAGGGAGGAATGAGCAGTTCTTC
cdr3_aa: CASSLVSAGRNEQFF

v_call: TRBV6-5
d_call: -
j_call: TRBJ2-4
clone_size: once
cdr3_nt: TGTGCCATAGAGGGACCGGCCAAAAACATTCAGTACTTC
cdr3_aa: CAIEGPAKNIQYF

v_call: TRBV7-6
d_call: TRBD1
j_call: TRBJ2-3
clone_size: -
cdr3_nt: TGTGCCAGCAGCCTCTCGGGACAGGGGACAACAGATACGCAGTATTTT
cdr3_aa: CASSLSGQGTTDTQYF

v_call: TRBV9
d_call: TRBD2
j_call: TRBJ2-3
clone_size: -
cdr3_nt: TGTGCCAGCAGCGTATCCGGGAGGGCAACAGATACGCAGTATTTT
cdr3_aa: CASSVSGRATDTQYF

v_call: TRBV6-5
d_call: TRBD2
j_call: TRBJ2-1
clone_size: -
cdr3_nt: TGTGCCAGCGGGCTAGCGGAGTACAATGAGCAGTTCTTC
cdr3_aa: CASGLAEYNEQFF

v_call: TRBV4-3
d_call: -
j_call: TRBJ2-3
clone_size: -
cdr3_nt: TGCGCCAGCAGCCTTTCAGCCGCGGATACGCAGTATTTT
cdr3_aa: CASSLSAADTQYF

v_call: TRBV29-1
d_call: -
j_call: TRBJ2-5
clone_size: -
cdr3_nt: TGCAGCGGGAGAGGATACCAAGAGACCCAGTACTTC
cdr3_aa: CSGRGYQETQYF

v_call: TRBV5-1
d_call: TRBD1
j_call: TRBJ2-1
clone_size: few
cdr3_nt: TGCGCCAGCAGCTCCACCGGGACAGGGGTCTACAATGAGCAGTTCTTC
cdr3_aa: CASSSTGTGVYNEQFF

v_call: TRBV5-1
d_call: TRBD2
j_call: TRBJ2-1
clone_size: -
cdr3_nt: TGCGCCAGCAGCTTGGTGCTAGCGGGGAATGAGCAGTTCTTC
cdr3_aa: CASSLVLAGNEQFF

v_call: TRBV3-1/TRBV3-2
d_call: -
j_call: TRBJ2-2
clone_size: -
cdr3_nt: TGTGCCAGCAGCCGGACAGAAAGCACCGGGGAGCTGTTTTTT
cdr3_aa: CASSRTESTGELFF

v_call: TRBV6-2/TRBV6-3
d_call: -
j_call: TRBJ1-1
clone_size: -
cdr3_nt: TGTGCCAGCAGTTACTCTTTCTTTGGGGGGAACACTGAAGCTTTCTTT
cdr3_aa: CASSYSFFGGNTEAFF

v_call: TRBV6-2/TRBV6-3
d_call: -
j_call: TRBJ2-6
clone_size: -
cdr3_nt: TGTGCCAGCAGTTCCATCTCTGGGGCCAACGTCCTGACTTTC
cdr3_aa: CASSSISGANVLTF

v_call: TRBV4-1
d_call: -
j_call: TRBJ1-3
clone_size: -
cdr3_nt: TGCGCCAGCAGCCAAGATCTCGCGGCATCAGGAAACACCATATATTTT
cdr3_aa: CASSQDLAASGNTIYF

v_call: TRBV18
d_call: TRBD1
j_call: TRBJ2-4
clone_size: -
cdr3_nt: TGTGCCAGCTCACAGGGGGCAGAAAACATTCAGTACTTC
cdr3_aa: CASSQGAENIQYF

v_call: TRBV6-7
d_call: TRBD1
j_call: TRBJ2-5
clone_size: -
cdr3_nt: TGTGCCAGCAGTTACTCGAAAGAGCAGGGGGCCCGGGGTGAGACCCAGTACTTC
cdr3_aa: CASSYSKEQGARGETQYF

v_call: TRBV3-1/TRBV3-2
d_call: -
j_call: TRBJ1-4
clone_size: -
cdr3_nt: TGTGCCAGCAGCCAAGCCCGGGACGGAAATGAAAAACTGTTTTTT
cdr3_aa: CASSQARDGNEKLFF

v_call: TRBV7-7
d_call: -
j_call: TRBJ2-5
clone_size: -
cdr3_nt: TGTGCTAGCAGCCCCGGGACAAGCGGGACCCAGTACTTC
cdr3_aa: CASSPGTSGTQYF

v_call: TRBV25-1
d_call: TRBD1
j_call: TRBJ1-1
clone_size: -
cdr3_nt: TGTGCCAGCAGTGGGGGGACAGCCAACACTGAAGCTTTCTTT
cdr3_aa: CASSGGTANTEAFF